The T cell receptor (beta chain) under discussion was sequenced for a study of blood T cell repertoires in COVID-19. Trimming took 4 bases from V and 2 from J, leaving 15 bases between them. Germline V gene lookup returns CDR1 MNHNY and CDR2 SVGAGI (reference sequence). The CDR3 runs 16 residues. Authors' data handling: Nucleated cell number was recorded as an estimate derived from reference gene primer amplification. Only in-frame clones appear in the TCRdb table, and some are missing; sequencing was by immunoSEQ multiplex PCR. The D gene and trimming were derived from the DNA, and the V and J assignments and clone size from that table. The table lists about 130,000 clones, 70% to 90% of them singletons.

Sequences were obtained from peripheral blood. The receptor was derived from a woman aged 55-70 years with acute or convalescent COVID-19. This chain joins TRBV6-6 and TRBJ1-5, with a possible D match to TRBD1 (5 bases). In DNA, the CDR3 is TGTGCCAGCAGTTCCTTCGGGGGTGGGGGCAATCAGCCCCAGCATTTT. Translating gives CASSSFGGGGNQPQHF.